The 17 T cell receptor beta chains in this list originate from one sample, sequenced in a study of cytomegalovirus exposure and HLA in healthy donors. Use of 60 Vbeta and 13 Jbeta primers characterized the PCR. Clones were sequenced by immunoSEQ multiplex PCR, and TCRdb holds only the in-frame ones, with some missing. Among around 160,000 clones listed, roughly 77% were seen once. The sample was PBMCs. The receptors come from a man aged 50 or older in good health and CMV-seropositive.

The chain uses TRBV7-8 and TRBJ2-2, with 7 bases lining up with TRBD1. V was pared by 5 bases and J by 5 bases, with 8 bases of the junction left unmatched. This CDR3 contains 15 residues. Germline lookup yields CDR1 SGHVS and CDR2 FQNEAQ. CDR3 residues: CASSHQGVGTGELFF. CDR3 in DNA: TGTGCCAGCAGCCACCAGGGGGTCGGAACCGGGGAGCTGTTTTTT.

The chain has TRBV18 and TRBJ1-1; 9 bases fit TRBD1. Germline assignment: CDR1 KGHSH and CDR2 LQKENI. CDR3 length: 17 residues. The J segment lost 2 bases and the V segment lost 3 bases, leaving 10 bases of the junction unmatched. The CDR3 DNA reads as TGTGCCAGCTCACCGTGGGACAGGGAGGGGATAAACACTGAAGCTTTCTTT. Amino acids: CASSPWDREGINTEAFF.

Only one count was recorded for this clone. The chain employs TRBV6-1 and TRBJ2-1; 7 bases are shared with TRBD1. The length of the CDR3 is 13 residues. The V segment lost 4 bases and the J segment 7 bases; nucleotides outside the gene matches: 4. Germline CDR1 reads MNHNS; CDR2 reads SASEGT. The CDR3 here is CASSVGTDNEQFF. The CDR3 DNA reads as TGTGCCAGCAGTGTCGGGACAGATAATGAGCAGTTCTTC.

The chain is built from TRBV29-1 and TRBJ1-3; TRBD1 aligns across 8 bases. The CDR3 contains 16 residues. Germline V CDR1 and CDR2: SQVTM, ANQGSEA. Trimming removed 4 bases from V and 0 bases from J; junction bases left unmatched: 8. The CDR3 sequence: CSVGGTGQNSGNTIYF. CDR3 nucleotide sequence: TGCAGCGTTGGGGGGACAGGCCAAAACTCTGGAAACACCATATATTTT.

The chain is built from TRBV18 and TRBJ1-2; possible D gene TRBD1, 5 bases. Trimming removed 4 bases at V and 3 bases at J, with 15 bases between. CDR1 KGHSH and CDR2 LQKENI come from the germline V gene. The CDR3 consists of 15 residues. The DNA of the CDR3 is TGTGCCAGCTCACTGCGACAGACGGGGGACTATGGCTACACCTTC. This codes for CASSLRQTGDYGYTF. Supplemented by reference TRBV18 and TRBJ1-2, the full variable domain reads NAGVMQNPRHLVRRRGQEARLRCSPMKGHSHVYWYRQLPEEGLKFMVYLQKENIIDESGMPKERFSAEFPKEGPSILRIQQVVRGDSAAYFCASSLRQTGDYGYTFGSGTRLTVV.

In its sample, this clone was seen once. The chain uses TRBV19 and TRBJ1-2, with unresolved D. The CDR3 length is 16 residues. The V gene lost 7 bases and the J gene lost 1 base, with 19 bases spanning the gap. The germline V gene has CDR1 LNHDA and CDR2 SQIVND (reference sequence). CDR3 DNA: TGTGCCAGTACCTCGGGTCGGCGGGCTGTTAACTATGGCTACACCTTC. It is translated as CASTSGRRAVNYGYTF. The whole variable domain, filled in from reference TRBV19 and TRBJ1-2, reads DGGITQSPKYLFRKEGQNVTLSCEQNLNHDAMYWYRQDPGQGLRLIYYSQIVNDFQKGDIAEGYSVSREKKESFPLTVTSAQKNPTAFYLCASTSGRRAVNYGYTFGSGTRLTVV.

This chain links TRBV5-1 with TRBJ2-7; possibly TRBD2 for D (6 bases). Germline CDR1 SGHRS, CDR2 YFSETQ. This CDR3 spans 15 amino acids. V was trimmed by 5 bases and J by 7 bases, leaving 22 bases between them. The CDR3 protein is CASRGGSLGAGEQYF. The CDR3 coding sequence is TGCGCCAGCAGAGGAGGTTCGCTCGGGGCGGGAGAGCAGTACTTC.

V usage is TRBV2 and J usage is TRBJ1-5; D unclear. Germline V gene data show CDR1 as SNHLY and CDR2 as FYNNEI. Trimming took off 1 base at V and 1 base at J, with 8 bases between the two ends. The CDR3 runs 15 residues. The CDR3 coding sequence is TGTGCCAGCAGTGAAGTCAGACAAAGCAATCAGCCCCAGCATTTT. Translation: CASSEVRQSNQPQHF.

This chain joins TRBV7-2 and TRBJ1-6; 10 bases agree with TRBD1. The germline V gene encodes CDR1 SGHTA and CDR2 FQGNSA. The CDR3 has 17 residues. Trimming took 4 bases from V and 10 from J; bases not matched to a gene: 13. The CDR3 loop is CASSSITGTGERSPLHF. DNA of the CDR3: TGTGCCAGCAGCTCAATTACCGGGACAGGGGAGCGATCACCCCTCCACTTT.

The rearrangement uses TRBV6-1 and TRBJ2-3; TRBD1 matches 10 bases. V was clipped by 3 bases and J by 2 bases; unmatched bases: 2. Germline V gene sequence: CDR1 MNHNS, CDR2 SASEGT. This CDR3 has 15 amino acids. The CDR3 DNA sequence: TGTGCCAGCAGTGACGACAGGGGGCTCACAGATACGCAGTATTTT. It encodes CASSDDRGLTDTQYF.

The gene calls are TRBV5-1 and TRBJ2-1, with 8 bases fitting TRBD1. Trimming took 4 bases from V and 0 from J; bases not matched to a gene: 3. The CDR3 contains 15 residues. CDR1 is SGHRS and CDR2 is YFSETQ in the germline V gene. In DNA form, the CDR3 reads TGCGCCAGCAGCATGACAGGGGACTCCTACAATGAGCAGTTCTTC. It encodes CASSMTGDSYNEQFF.

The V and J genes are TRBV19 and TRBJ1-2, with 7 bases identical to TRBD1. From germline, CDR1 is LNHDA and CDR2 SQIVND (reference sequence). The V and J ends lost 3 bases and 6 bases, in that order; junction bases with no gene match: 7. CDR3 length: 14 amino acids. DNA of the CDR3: TGTGCCAGTAGTATGACAGGGCGGAGTAATGGCTACACCTTC. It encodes CASSMTGRSNGYTF.

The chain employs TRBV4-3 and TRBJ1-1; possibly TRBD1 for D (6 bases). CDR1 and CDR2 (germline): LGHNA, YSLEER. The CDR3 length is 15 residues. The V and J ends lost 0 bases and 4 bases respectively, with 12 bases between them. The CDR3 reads CASSQETGIGTEAFF. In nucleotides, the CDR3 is TGCGCCAGCAGCCAAGAAACAGGGATCGGCACTGAAGCTTTCTTT.

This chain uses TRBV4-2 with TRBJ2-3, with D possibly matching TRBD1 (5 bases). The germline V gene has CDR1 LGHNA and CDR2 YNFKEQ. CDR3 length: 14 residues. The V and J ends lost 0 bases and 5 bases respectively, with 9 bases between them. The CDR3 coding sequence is TGTGCCAGCAGCCAAGACTTAACAGGAGATACGCAGTATTTT. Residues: CASSQDLTGDTQYF.

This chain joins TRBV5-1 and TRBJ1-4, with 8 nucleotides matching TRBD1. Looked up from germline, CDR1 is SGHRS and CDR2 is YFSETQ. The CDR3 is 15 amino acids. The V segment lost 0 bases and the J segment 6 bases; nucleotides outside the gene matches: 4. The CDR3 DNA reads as TGCGCCAGCAGCTTGGCGCACAGGGGGGATGAAAAACTGTTTTTT. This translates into CASSLAHRGDEKLFF.

CDR3 sequence (DNA): TGTGCCAGCCGGCCGGGACAGATCTACGAGCAGTACTTC. It translates to CASRPGQIYEQYF. The J gene is TRBJ2-7, the V gene TRBV6-5, with 7 positions matching TRBD1. This CDR3 has 13 residues. J was trimmed by 3 bases and V by 8 bases; bases with no gene match: 7. Germline V gene sequence: CDR1 MNHEY, CDR2 SVGAGI.

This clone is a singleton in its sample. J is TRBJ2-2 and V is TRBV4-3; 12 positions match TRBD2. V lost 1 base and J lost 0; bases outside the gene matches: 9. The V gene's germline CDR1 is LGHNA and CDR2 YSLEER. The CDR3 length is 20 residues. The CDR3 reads CASSQGGSSSGGANTGELFF. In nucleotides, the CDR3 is TGCGCCAGCAGCCAAGGCGGTTCGTCTAGCGGGGGGGCGAACACCGGGGAGCTGTTTTTT.